This TCR beta chain was recovered during a study of cytomegalovirus exposure and HLA in healthy donors. General study findings and limits: CMV antigen specificity of a few CMV-associated chains was confirmed in vitro.

Turning to this clone: The antigen is unknown.

Produced via immunoSEQ multiplex PCR; TCRdb's table is partial and in-frame only. Here the sample spans 150,000 to 200,000 clones, roughly 82% being singletons. This receptor was identified in a woman aged 18 to 35 in good health and CMV-seronegative. The sample taken for sequencing was PBMCs.

CDR3 nucleotide sequence: TGTGCCAGCAGCGTAGGAAGGACAGGGGTTAACACTGAAGCTTTCTTT. Encoded protein: CASSVGRTGVNTEAFF. V and J are TRBV9 and TRBJ1-1; 9 bases align to TRBD1. This CDR3 comprises 16 residues. V lost 0 bases and J lost 2; bases outside the gene matches: 5. CDR1 SGDLS and CDR2 YYNGEE come from the germline V gene.